The next 15 T cell receptor beta chains were all read from a single sample in a study of blood T cell repertoires in COVID-19. Assay used: immunoSEQ multiplex PCR; TCRdb lists only in-frame clones, some missing. The sample has about 160,000 clones, roughly 80% seen once; the top ten hold approximately 2.8%. Sequencing was carried out using peripheral blood. The origin of the receptors is a man between 65 and 80 years old with acute or convalescent COVID-19.

The table lists this clone with a count of one. The chain combines TRBV27 with TRBJ1-5, with 8 bases matching TRBD1. With V trimmed by 9 bases and J by 5 bases, 12 bases remained unmatched. CDR1 is MNHEY, CDR2 SMNVEV, per germline (reference sequence). The CDR3 spans 15 residues. In DNA, the CDR3 is TGTGCCAGTTCCCGCCAGGGGGCTTGGGATCAGCCCCAGCATTTT. This encodes CASSRQGAWDQPQHF.

This chain connects TRBV2 to TRBJ1-1; 7 bases map to TRBD1. The germline CDR1 and CDR2 sequences are SNHLY and FYNNEI. The CDR3 has 14 amino acids. With V trimmed by 7 bases and J by 7 bases, 12 bases remained unmatched. This CDR3 reads CASIYTPGQSEAFF. The CDR3 region has the DNA TGTGCCAGCATCTACACTCCGGGACAGAGTGAAGCTTTCTTT.

The chain recombines TRBV5-1 with TRBJ2-1; TRBD2 matches at 9 bases. The CDR3 runs 14 residues. Unmatched junction bases numbered 5, after V lost 4 bases and J lost 6 bases. Germline CDR1 is SGHRS and CDR2 is YFSETQ. The CDR3 region has the DNA TGCGCCAGCAGCGCGGGACTAGCCGGCAATGAGCAGTTCTTC. Translation gives CASSAGLAGNEQFF.

V gene TRBV18 combines with J gene TRBJ2-6, with a tentative D call TRBD2 (5 bases). Deletions cut 3 bases from V and 0 bases from J, with 6 bases between. The CDR3 covers 15 residues. Germline lookup yields CDR1 KGHSH and CDR2 LQKENI. CDR3 region: CASSPGASGANVLTF. DNA of the CDR3: TGTGCCAGCTCACCGGGAGCCTCTGGGGCCAACGTCCTGACTTTC. Together with reference TRBV18 and TRBJ2-6, the CDR3 gives the full variable domain: NAGVMQNPRHLVRRRGQEARLRCSPMKGHSHVYWYRQLPEEGLKFMVYLQKENIIDESGMPKERFSAEFPKEGPSILRIQQVVRGDSAAYFCASSPGASGANVLTFGAGSRLTVL.

The rearrangement joins TRBV7-2 to TRBJ2-2; D perhaps matches TRBD2 (6 bases). Looked up from germline, CDR1 is SGHTA and CDR2 is FQGNSA. Trimming took 2 bases from V and 4 from J, leaving 8 bases between them. The CDR3 is made up of 14 amino acids. CDR3 sequence reads: CASSLRGSTGELFF. The CDR3 DNA follows: TGTGCCAGCAGCTTACGGGGGAGCACCGGGGAGCTGTTTTTT.

A few counts support this clone. The V call is TRBV19, the J call TRBJ1-1, with D possibly matching TRBD1 (5 bases). Germline CDR1 reads LNHDA; CDR2 reads SQIVND (reference sequence). This CDR3 has 14 amino acids. Trimming pared 6 bases from V and 0 bases from J, leaving 11 bases between. CDR3 region: CASSYDSVNTEAFF. In DNA, the CDR3 is TGTGCCAGTAGCTACGACAGCGTGAACACTGAAGCTTTCTTT.

This clone turned up a few times. The chain couples TRBV7-3 to TRBJ1-2; 7 nucleotides match TRBD1. The ends lost 5 bases at V and 1 base at J; junction bases unmatched: 4. CDR1 and CDR2 from the germline V gene are SGHTA and FQGTGA. The CDR3 loop spans 14 amino acids. CDR3 region: CASSPGGSNYGYTF. CDR3 bases: TGTGCCAGCAGCCCAGGGGGTAGTAACTATGGCTACACCTTC. Filled out from reference TRBV7-3 and TRBJ1-2, the complete variable domain reads GAGVSQTPSNKVTEKGKYVELRCDPISGHTALYWYRQSLGQGPEFLIYFQGTGAADDSGLPNDRFFAVRPEGSVSTLKIQRTERGDSAVYLCASSPGGSNYGYTFGSGTRLTVV.

The rearrangement joins TRBV6-1 to TRBJ1-2; weak D call: TRBD1 (6 bases). Deletions cut 0 bases from V and 3 bases from J, with 8 bases between. This CDR3 spans 14 amino acids. The V gene's germline CDR1 is MNHNS and CDR2 SASEGT. CDR3 amino acids: CASSEAHRDYGYTF. The DNA of the CDR3 is TGTGCCAGCAGTGAAGCGCACAGGGACTATGGCTACACCTTC.

The table lists this clone with a few counts. The chain couples TRBV29-1 to TRBJ2-1; D is undetermined. Germline CDR1 reads SQVTM; CDR2 reads ANQGSEA. V lost 5 bases and J lost 2, with 7 bases in between. The CDR3 runs to 12 residues. CDR3: CSVTQTYNEQFF. DNA for the CDR3: TGCAGCGTTACTCAAACCTACAATGAGCAGTTCTTC.

CDR3 sequence: CASSYDRDHEQYF. The CDR3 DNA reads as TGTGCCAGCAGTTATGACAGGGATCACGAGCAGTACTTC. The V gene is TRBV6-5, the J gene TRBJ2-7, with 7 bases matching TRBD1. The CDR3 contains 13 residues. V trimming: 3 bases; J trimming: 5 bases; junction bases outside the gene matches: 4. Per germline, CDR1 MNHEY and CDR2 SVGAGI.

This rearrangement joins TRBV9 to TRBJ2-7, with TRBD1 as a possible D gene (6 bases). The V end lost 5 bases, the J end lost 0 bases, and 15 bases lay between the germline ends. CDR3 length: 15 residues. Germline assignment: CDR1 SGDLS and CDR2 YYNGEE. The CDR3 spells CASSHGQLSSYEQYF. In nucleotides, the CDR3 is TGTGCCAGCAGTCACGGACAGCTAAGCTCCTACGAGCAGTACTTC.

The V call is TRBV7-8, the J call TRBJ1-4; D gene ambiguous. Germline V gene data show CDR1 as SGHVS and CDR2 as FQNEAQ. The CDR3 spans 17 residues. V was cut by 5 bases and J by 0 bases, with 16 bases left in between. The CDR3 sequence is CASSRPLQRSTNEKLFF. The CDR3 DNA follows: TGTGCCAGCAGCCGCCCCCTACAGAGATCAACTAATGAAAAACTGTTTTTT.

This clone came up once. The chain has TRBV29-1 and TRBJ1-1, with D unclear. Germline-derived CDR1 and CDR2 are SQVTM and ANQGSEA. The V gene lost 0 bases and the J gene lost 1 base, with 6 bases spanning the gap. The CDR3 extends over 13 amino acids. The CDR3 is CSVEDWANTEAFF. The CDR3 DNA sequence: TGCAGCGTTGAAGATTGGGCGAACACTGAAGCTTTCTTT.

This chain connects TRBV4-1 to TRBJ2-7; perhaps TRBD2 as D (6 bases). The CDR3 is 15 amino acids. Trimming cost V 0 bases and J 7 bases, with 16 bases left between them. Germline V CDR1 and CDR2: MGHRA, YSYEKL. The CDR3 sequence is CASSQDPSEGGEQYF. Here the CDR3 DNA reads TGCGCCAGCAGCCAAGATCCGAGCGAGGGAGGTGAGCAGTACTTC.

The chain couples TRBV27 to TRBJ2-7; 11 positions agree with TRBD1. V gave up 5 bases and J gave up 0 bases; unmatched junction bases: 6. Germline values: CDR1 MNHEY, CDR2 SMNVEV (reference sequence). This CDR3 comprises 16 residues. This CDR3 is CASSPGQGVSSYEQYF. The CDR3 DNA is TGTGCCAGCAGTCCGGGACAGGGGGTTAGCTCCTACGAGCAGTACTTC.